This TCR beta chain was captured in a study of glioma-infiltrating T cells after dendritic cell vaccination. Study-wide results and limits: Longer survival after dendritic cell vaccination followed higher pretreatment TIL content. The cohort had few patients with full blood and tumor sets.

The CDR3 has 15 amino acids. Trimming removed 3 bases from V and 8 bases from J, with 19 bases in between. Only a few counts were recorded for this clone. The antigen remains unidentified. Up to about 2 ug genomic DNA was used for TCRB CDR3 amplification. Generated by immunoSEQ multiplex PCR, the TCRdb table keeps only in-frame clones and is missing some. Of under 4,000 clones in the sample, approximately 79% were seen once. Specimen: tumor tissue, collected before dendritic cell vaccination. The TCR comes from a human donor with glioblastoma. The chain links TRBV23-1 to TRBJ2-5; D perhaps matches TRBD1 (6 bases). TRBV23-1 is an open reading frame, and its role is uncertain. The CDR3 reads CASSHPPRGSCTQYF. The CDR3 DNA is TGCGCCAGCAGTCACCCTCCGAGGGGGTCTTGTACCCAGTACTTC.